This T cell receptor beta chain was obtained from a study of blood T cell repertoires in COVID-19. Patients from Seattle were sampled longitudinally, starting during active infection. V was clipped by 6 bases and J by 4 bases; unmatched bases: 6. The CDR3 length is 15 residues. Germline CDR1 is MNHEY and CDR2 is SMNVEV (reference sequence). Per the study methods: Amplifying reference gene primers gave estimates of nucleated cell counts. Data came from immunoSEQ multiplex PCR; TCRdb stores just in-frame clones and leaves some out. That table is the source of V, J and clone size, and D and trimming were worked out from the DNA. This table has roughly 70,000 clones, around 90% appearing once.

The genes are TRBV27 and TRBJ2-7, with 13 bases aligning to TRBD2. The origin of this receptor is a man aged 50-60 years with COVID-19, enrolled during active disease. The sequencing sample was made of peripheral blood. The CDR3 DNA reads TGTGCCAGCAGGATGGGGACTAGCGGGATATACGAGCAGTACTTC. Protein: CASRMGTSGIYEQYF.